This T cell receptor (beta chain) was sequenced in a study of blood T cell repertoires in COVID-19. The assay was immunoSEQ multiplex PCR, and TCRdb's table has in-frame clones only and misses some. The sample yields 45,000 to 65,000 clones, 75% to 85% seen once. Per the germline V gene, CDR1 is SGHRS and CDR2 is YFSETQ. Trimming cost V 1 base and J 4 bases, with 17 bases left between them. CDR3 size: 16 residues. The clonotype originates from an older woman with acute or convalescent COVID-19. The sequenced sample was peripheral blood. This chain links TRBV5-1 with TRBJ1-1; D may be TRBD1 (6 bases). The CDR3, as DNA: TGCGCCAGCAGCTTGTTGGCACAGGGATCGGGCACTGAAGCTTTCTTT. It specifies CASSLLAQGSGTEAFF.